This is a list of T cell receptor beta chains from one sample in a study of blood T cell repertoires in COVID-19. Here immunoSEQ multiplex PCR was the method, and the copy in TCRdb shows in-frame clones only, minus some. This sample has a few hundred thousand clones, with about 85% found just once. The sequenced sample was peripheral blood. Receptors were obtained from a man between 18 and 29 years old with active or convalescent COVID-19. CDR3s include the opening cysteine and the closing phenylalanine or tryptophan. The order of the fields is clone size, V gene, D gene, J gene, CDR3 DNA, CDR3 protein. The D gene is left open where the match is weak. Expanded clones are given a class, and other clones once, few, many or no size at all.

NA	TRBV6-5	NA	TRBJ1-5	TGTGCCAGCGGGCGCTTTAGCAATCAGCCCCAGCATTTT	CASGRFSNQPQHF
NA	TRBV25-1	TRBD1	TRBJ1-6	TGTGCCAGCAGTGATCCAGGGGGGTATTCACCCCTCCACTTT	CASSDPGGYSPLHF
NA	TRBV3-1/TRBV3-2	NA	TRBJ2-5	TGTGCCAGCAGCCAGAGCGAGCAGCAAGAGACCCAGTACTTC	CASSQSEQQETQYF
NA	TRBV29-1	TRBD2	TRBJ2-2	TGCAGCGGACACCTGGGGATAGCGGGAGCCGGGGAGCTGTTTTTT	CSGHLGIAGAGELFF
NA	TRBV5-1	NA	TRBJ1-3	TGCGCCAGCAGCCCTGGACAAACAATGAACACCATATATTTT	CASSPGQTMNTIYF
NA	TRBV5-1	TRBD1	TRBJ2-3	TGCGCCAGCAGCCCTGGGACAGGGTTAGATACGCAGTATTTT	CASSPGTGLDTQYF
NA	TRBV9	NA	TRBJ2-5	TGTGCCAGCAGCCGACTCCGGTACCCGGTGGTCCCTGGGGGGGAGACCCAGTACTTC	CASSRLRYPVVPGGETQYF
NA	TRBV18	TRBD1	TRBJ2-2	TGTGCCAGCTCAATTTACAGGGGGCGCGGAACCGGGGAGCTGTTTTTT	CASSIYRGRGTGELFF
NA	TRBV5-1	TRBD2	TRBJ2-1	TGCGCCAGCAGCGCTTTCCGGACTAGCGGGAGAGTCAATTACAATGAGCAGTTCTTC	CASSAFRTSGRVNYNEQFF
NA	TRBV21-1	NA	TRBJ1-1	TGTGCCAGCAGCAAATGTTGGAGGGGCCCCATGAACACTGAAGCTTTCTTT	CASSKCWRGPMNTEAFF
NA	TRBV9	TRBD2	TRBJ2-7	TGTGCCAGCAGCGTGGGACTAGCGGTACAGTCCTACGAGCAGTACTTC	CASSVGLAVQSYEQYF
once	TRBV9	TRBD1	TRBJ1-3	TGTGCCAGCAGCGAACGGGGGACAGGAGACTCTGGAAACACCATATATTTT	CASSERGTGDSGNTIYF
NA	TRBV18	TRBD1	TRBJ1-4	TGTGCCAGCTCCCCGGGACAGGGGGCGCGAGAAAAACTGTTTTTT	CASSPGQGAREKLFF
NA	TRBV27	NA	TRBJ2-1	TGTGCCAGCAGTGGAGCGGTTAGCTCCTACAATGAGCAGTTCTTC	CASSGAVSSYNEQFF
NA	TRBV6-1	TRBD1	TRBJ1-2	TGTGCCAGCAGTGATGAGGCAGGGGGCTTTCTAAGTGGCTACACCTTC	CASSDEAGGFLSGYTF
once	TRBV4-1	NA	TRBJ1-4	TGCGCCAGCAGCCAAGGAATGGCTCAGCGGGCCGGTGGGAAACTGTTTTTT	CASSQGMAQRAGGKLFF